The 18 T cell receptor beta chains reported below all come from one sample, sequenced in a study of read filtering for tumor transcriptome and immune sequencing. Molecular barcoded adaptors covering alpha/delta and beta/gamma chains were used on approximately 440 ng RNA. Each CDR3 protein gets one entry after TCRdb re-called the reads with MiXCR. The data contain some 120,000 distinct CDR3 sequences, approximately 13% of them singletons. Material for sequencing was a population of CD138-negative cells sorted from bone marrow. The source is a donor over 35 with multiple myeloma.

On this clonotype: A much more abundant neighbour one base away suggests this may be a read error. In nucleotides, the CDR3 is TGTGCCAGCGGCTCCAGACCGCTCGGAGGGGAGCTGTTTTTT. Translation gives CASGSRPLGGELFF. This chain connects TRBV7-2 to TRBJ2-2; unclear D gene. CDR1 is SGHTA, CDR2 FQGNSA, per germline. This CDR3 is built from 14 residues. V lost 8 bases to trimming and J lost 8 bases, with 18 bases between them.

A note on this clonotype: A clone one base away is much larger, so this may be a read error. V usage is TRBV12-3 or TRBV12-4 and J usage is TRBJ2-7; 14 positions agree with TRBD2. The CDR3 extends over 21 amino acids. J was trimmed by 5 bases and V by 5 bases; bases with no gene match: 23. CDR3 sequence reads: CASSLRTGANGLAGGANEQYF. CDR3 bases: TGTGCCAGCAGTCTGCGGACAGGGGCGAACGGACTAGCGGGGGGTGCCAACGAGCAGTACTTC.

Ten or more counts support this clonotype. The rearrangement joins TRBV7-9 to TRBJ1-1, with D unclear. The length of the CDR3 is 12 residues. Germline V CDR1 and CDR2: SEHNR, FQNEAQ (reference sequence). V shed 1 base and J shed 10 bases, with 10 bases lying between them. The CDR3 DNA is TGTGCCAGCAGCTTAGAAACAACCGGAGCTTTCTTT. Its translation is CASSLETTGAFF.

This clonotype was seen ten or more times. V gene TRBV19 combines with J gene TRBJ1-1; the D gene is possibly TRBD1 (5 bases). V was trimmed by 10 bases and J by 3 bases, leaving 21 bases between them. The CDR3 extends over 15 amino acids. Germline V CDR1 and CDR2: LNHDA, SQIVND (reference sequence). The CDR3 region is CATLPHGRGDTEAFF. The DNA for the CDR3 is TGTGCCACACTACCCCATGGAAGGGGTGACACTGAAGCTTTCTTT.

This clonotype was counted ten times or more. The chain employs TRBV6-5 and TRBJ2-1; TRBD1 might be the D (6 bases). Germline assignment: CDR1 MNHEY and CDR2 SVGAGI. The V end was cut by 6 bases, the J end by 6 bases, with 21 bases between. The CDR3 has 16 residues. The CDR3 DNA sequence: TGTGCCAGCAGGGAACAGGGAGTGGGGCCTGGCAATGAGCAGTTCTTC. Translation gives CASREQGVGPGNEQFF.

In regard to this clonotype: It may be a read error: a sequence one base away is much more abundant. This chain uses TRBV5-1 with TRBJ1-1; D perhaps matches TRBD1 (6 bases). CDR1 and CDR2 from the germline V gene are SGHRS and YFSETQ. This CDR3 contains 15 residues. Deletions cut 3 bases from V and 0 bases from J, with 12 bases between. The CDR3 loop is CASSSVDRVNTEAFF. The CDR3 DNA follows: TGCGCCAGCAGCTCGGTGGACAGAGTGAACACTGAAGCTTTCTTT.

The V and J genes are TRBV27 and TRBJ1-5; a weak D match, TRBD1 (6 bases). This CDR3 is 15 amino acids long. CDR1 and CDR2 from the germline V gene are MNHEY and SMNVEV (reference sequence). V was shortened by 6 bases and J by 5 bases, with 17 bases between the two germline ends. This chain's CDR3 is CASSIRGERHQPQHF. For the CDR3, the DNA is TGTGCCAGCAGCATCAGGGGCGAGCGCCATCAGCCCCAGCATTTT.

In its sample, this clonotype was seen a few times. This chain links TRBV19 with TRBJ2-1; the D call may be TRBD1 or TRBD2 (6 bases each). This CDR3 has 14 amino acids. Trimming pared 5 bases from V and 2 bases from J, leaving 10 bases between. Germline assignment: CDR1 LNHDA and CDR2 SQIVND (reference sequence). CDR3 sequence: CASSLRDTYNEQFF. The CDR3 DNA is TGTGCCAGTAGTCTGCGGGACACCTACAATGAGCAGTTCTTC.

In its sample, this clonotype was seen many times. The rearrangement joins TRBV5-1 to TRBJ2-5; 7 nucleotides match TRBD1. The CDR3 is made up of 15 amino acids. The junction had 6 bases not matched to a gene; V was cut back by 0 bases and J by 4 bases. Germline V lookup: CDR1 SGHRS, CDR2 YFSETQ. CDR3 coding DNA: TGCGCCAGCAGCTTGGCCACAGGGGATGGAGAGACCCAGTACTTC. It specifies CASSLATGDGETQYF.

This clonotype has at least ten counts. V and J are TRBV24-1 and TRBJ2-2, with TRBD2 matching over 10 bases. The CDR3 loop spans 17 amino acids. The germline V gene encodes CDR1 KGHDR and CDR2 SFDVKD. The V and J ends lost 1 base and 1 base, in that order; junction bases with no gene match: 2. The CDR3 loop reads CATSDLTSGKNTGELFF. In nucleotides, the CDR3 is TGTGCCACCAGTGATTTAACTAGCGGGAAGAACACCGGGGAGCTGTTTTTT.

The sample holds many counts of this clonotype. V gene TRBV18 combines with J gene TRBJ1-1, with 8 bases lining up with TRBD1. The germline V gene has CDR1 KGHSH and CDR2 LQKENI. V lost 3 bases to trimming and J lost 5 bases; unmatched junction nucleotides: 8. This CDR3 comprises 15 residues. CDR3 in amino acids: CASSPNRGLDTEAFF. The CDR3 nucleotides read TGTGCCAGCTCACCCAACAGGGGGTTAGATACTGAAGCTTTCTTT.

This clonotype was counted at least ten times. The CDR3 protein is CASSREWSNEKLFF. CDR3 nucleotides: TGTGCCAGCAGCCGAGAATGGTCTAATGAAAAACTGTTTTTT. V gene TRBV7-9 combines with J gene TRBJ1-4, with no clear D. Trimming took 5 bases from V and 3 from J, leaving 10 bases between them. The CDR3 runs to 14 residues. Germline assignment: CDR1 SEHNR and CDR2 FQNEAQ (reference sequence).

This clonotype appeared many times. The chain carries TRBV20-1 and TRBJ2-7; TRBD2 matches at 8 bases. This CDR3 spans 13 amino acids. V lost 6 bases to trimming and J lost 3 bases; unmatched junction nucleotides: 7. The germline V gene encodes CDR1 DFQATT and CDR2 SNEGSKA (reference sequence). DNA of the CDR3: TGCAGTGCGCCGGCACTAGCGGACTACGAGCAGTACTTC. Its translation is CSAPALADYEQYF.

In its sample, this clonotype was seen many times. The J gene is TRBJ2-2, the V gene TRBV18; D is perhaps TRBD2 (6 bases). Germline lookup yields CDR1 KGHSH and CDR2 LQKENI. The V and J ends lost 5 bases and 3 bases respectively, with 10 bases between them. The CDR3 has 14 amino acids. CDR3: CASSGGADTGELFF. In nucleotides, the CDR3 is TGTGCCAGCTCAGGCGGGGCGGACACCGGGGAGCTGTTTTTT. The full variable domain, completed using reference TRBV18 and TRBJ2-2, is NAGVMQNPRHLVRRRGQEARLRCSPMKGHSHVYWYRQLPEEGLKFMVYLQKENIIDESGMPKERFSAEFPKEGPSILRIQQVVRGDSAAYFCASSGGADTGELFFGEGSRLTVL.

At least ten counts were recorded for this clonotype. This sequence joins TRBV6-4 and TRBJ1-1; a weak D match, TRBD1 (6 bases). Deletions cut 6 bases from V and 1 base from J, with 12 bases between. Per germline, CDR1 MRHNA and CDR2 SNTAGT. The CDR3 extends over 14 amino acids. The CDR3 protein is CASSPGAANTEAFF. The CDR3 nucleotides read TGTGCCAGCAGCCCGGGGGCAGCGAACACTGAAGCTTTCTTT.

The chain employs TRBV6-5 and TRBJ2-2; D unresolved. Germline V lookup: CDR1 MNHEY, CDR2 SVGAGI. The CDR3 totals 12 residues. Trimming shortened V by 11 bases and J by 7 bases, and 14 bases separated the two germline ends. This CDR3 is CASAPFGGELFF. The DNA of the CDR3 is TGTGCCTCGGCACCGTTTGGCGGGGAGCTGTTTTTT.

This clonotype has a count of ten or more. The chain combines TRBV19 with TRBJ2-7; the D gene is possibly TRBD2 (5 bases). The CDR3 is 12 residues long. The V end lost 5 bases, the J end lost 6 bases, and 11 bases lay between the germline ends. Germline V gene sequence: CDR1 LNHDA, CDR2 SQIVND (reference sequence). The DNA for the CDR3 is TGTGCCAGTAGTCAGGCCGAGGGCGAGCAGTACTTC. The encoded protein is CASSQAEGEQYF. The full variable domain, its missing parts supplied by reference TRBV19 and TRBJ2-7, is DGGITQSPKYLFRKEGQNVTLSCEQNLNHDAMYWYRQDPGQGLRLIYYSQIVNDFQKGDIAEGYSVSREKKESFPLTVTSAQKNPTAFYLCASSQAEGEQYFGPGTRLTVT.

The rearrangement uses TRBV11-2 and TRBJ2-5; D is possibly TRBD1 (6 bases). Per the germline V gene, CDR1 is SGHAT and CDR2 is FQNNGV. V lost 4 bases and J lost 1, with 16 bases in between. The CDR3 contains 16 residues. DNA for the CDR3: TGTGCCAGCAGCTCCCTTTCTGGACAGCTCCAAGAGACCCAGTACTTC. This sequence encodes CASSSLSGQLQETQYF. Filled out from reference TRBV11-2 and TRBJ2-5, the complete variable domain reads EAGVAQSPRYKIIEKRQSVAFWCNPISGHATLYWYQQILGQGPKLLIQFQNNGVVDDSQLPKDRFSAERLKGVDSTLKIQPAKLEDSAVYLCASSSLSGQLQETQYFGPGTRLLVL.